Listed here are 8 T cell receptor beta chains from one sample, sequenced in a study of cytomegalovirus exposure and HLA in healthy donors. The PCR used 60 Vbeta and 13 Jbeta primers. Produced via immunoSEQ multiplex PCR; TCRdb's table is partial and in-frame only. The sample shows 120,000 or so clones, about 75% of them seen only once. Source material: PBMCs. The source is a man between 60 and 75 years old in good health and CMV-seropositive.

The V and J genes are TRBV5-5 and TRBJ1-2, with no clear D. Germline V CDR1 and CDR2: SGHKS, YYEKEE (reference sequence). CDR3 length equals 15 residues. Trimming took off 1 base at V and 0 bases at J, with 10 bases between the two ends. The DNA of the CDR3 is TGTGCCAGCAGCTTGTCCGGCGGAACTAACTATGGCTACACCTTC. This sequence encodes CASSLSGGTNYGYTF.

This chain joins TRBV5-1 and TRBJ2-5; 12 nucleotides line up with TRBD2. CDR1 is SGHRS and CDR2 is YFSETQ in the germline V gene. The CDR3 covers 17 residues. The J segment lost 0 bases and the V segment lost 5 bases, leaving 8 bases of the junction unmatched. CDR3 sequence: CASRTSGGTQYQETQYF. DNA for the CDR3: TGCGCCAGCAGAACTAGCGGGGGGACCCAATACCAAGAGACCCAGTACTTC.

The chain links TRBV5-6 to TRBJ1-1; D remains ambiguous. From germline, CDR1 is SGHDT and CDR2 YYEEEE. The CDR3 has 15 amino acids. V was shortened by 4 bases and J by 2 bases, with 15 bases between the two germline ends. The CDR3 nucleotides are TGTGCCAGCAGCCAGCGGCCCTTCGGAAACACTGAAGCTTTCTTT. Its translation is CASSQRPFGNTEAFF.

Here the CDR3 DNA reads TGTGCCACCAGCAGAGAGAGGCGGGGAGGCACAGATACGCAGTATTTT. This codes for CATSRERRGGTDTQYF. The V and J genes are TRBV15 and TRBJ2-3; D might be TRBD2 (6 bases). Between the trimmed V and J ends, which lost 0 bases and 1 base, there was a span of 11 bases. The CDR3 is 16 amino acids. CDR1 is LNHNV and CDR2 is YYDKDF in the germline V gene (reference sequence).

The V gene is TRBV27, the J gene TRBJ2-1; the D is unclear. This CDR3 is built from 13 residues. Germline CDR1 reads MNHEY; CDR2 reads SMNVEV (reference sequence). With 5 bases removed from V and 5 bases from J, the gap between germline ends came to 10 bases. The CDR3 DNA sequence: TGTGCCAGCAGTACCGACACGCACAATGAGCAGTTCTTC. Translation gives CASSTDTHNEQFF.

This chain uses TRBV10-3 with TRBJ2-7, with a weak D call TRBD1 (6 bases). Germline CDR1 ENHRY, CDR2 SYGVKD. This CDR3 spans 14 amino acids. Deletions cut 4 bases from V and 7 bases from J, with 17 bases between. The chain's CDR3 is CAISVPSGAGEQYF. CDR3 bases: TGTGCCATCAGTGTGCCATCAGGGGCCGGAGAGCAGTACTTC.

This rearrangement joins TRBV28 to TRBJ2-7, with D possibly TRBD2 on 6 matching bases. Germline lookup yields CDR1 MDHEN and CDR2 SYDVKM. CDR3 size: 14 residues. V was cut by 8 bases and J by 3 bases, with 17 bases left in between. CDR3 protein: CASCLGGLGYEQYF. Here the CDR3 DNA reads TGTGCCAGCTGCCTCGGGGGACTGGGCTACGAGCAGTACTTC. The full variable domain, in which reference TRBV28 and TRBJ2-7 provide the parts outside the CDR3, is DVKVTQSSRYLVKRTGEKVFLECVQDMDHENMFWYRQDPGLGLRLIYFSYDVKMKEKGDIPEGYSVSREKKERFSLILESASTNQTSMYLCASCLGGLGYEQYFGPGTRLTVT.

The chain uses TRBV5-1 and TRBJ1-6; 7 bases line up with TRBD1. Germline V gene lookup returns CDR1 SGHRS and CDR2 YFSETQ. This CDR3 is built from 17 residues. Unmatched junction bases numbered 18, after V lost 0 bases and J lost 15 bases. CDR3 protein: CASSLGVTGAGTGVLHF. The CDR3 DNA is TGCGCCAGCAGCTTGGGAGTAACAGGGGCCGGTACGGGAGTCCTCCACTTT. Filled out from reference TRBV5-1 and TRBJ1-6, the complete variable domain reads KAGVTQTPRYLIKTRGQQVTLSCSPISGHRSVSWYQQTPGQGLQFLFEYFSETQRNKGNFPGRFSGRQFSNSRSEMNVSTLELGDSALYLCASSLGVTGAGTGVLHFGNGTRLTVT.